This T cell receptor (beta chain) was sequenced during a study of early T cells in non-severe SARS-CoV-2 infection. Study context: Alpha and beta chains were unpaired, from unsorted whole-blood bulk RNA.

This clonotype was detected ten times or more. The antigen is unknown. Findings and caveats of the study: Sequences matched to VDJdb favored anti-spike CD8 responses, while private and CD4 specificities were missed.

The CDR3 runs 15 residues. The trim removed 1 base at V and 11 bases at J, leaving 12 bases unmatched. Looked up from germline, CDR1 is MGHRA and CDR2 is YSYEKL. Each single cDNA molecule received a unique molecular identifier. TCRdb re-called the 5' RACE reads through MiXCR, storing one row per CDR3 protein. The table includes approximately 69,000 distinct CDR3 sequences, approximately 12% detected once. Sequencing was done on a sample of whole blood. The genes are TRBV4-1 and TRBJ1-1; TRBD1 matches 8 bases. This clonotype originated in an adult who was a healthcare worker with PCR-confirmed SARS-CoV-2 infection or an uninfected control (not recorded which). The DNA of the CDR3 is TGCGCCAGCAGCCAAGTGACAGGGGTGCAGCGCGCGGCTTTCTTT. Its protein is CASSQVTGVQRAAFF.